Shown below are 28 T cell receptor beta chains from a single sample sequenced in a study of control samples from healthy donors and cancer patients. Only in-frame clones appear in the TCRdb table, and some are missing; sequencing was by immunoSEQ multiplex PCR. The sample lists 95,000 to 150,000 clones, approximately 93% occurring once. Sequencing used blood. The receptor source for this set is a woman in her late teens or twenties in good health.

The sample holds a few counts of this clone. The chain recombines TRBV7-8 with TRBJ2-7, with D perhaps matching TRBD1 (6 bases). Germline V CDR1 and CDR2: SGHVS, FQNEAQ. This CDR3 contains 15 residues. V was cut by 1 base and J by 5 bases, with 15 bases left in between. In nucleotides, the CDR3 is TGTGCCAGCAGCTTAGGGCCCAGGGGTATGGACGAGCAGTACTTC. Its protein product is CASSLGPRGMDEQYF. Together with reference TRBV7-8 and TRBJ2-7, the CDR3 gives the full variable domain: GAGVSQSPRYKVAKRGQDVALRCDPISGHVSLFWYQQALGQGPEFLTYFQNEAQLDKSGLPSDRFFAERPEGSVSTLKIQRTQQEDSAVYLCASSLGPRGMDEQYFGPGTRLTVT.

This rearrangement joins TRBV5-1 to TRBJ2-1, with TRBD2 matching 12 bases. The V gene's germline CDR1 is SGHRS and CDR2 YFSETQ. The ends lost 0 bases at V and 7 bases at J; junction bases unmatched: 5. CDR3 length equals 16 residues. The CDR3 reads CASSLDSTSGSNEQFF. The DNA of the CDR3 is TGCGCCAGCAGCTTGGATTCGACTAGCGGGAGTAATGAGCAGTTCTTC.

This chain's CDR3 is CASSLQGAGYGYTF. The DNA of the CDR3 is TGTGCCAGCAGTTTACAGGGGGCAGGCTATGGCTACACCTTC. The rearrangement uses TRBV27 and TRBJ1-2; the match to TRBD1 covers 8 bases. CDR1 MNHEY and CDR2 SMNVEV come from the germline V gene (reference sequence). The CDR3 runs to 14 residues. V trimming: 2 bases; J trimming: 4 bases; junction bases outside the gene matches: 3.

The V call is TRBV28, the J call TRBJ2-5; 12 positions match TRBD2. The germline V gene has CDR1 MDHEN and CDR2 SYDVKM. The junction had 14 bases not matched to a gene; V was cut back by 5 bases and J by 4 bases. CDR3 size: 18 residues. The CDR3 protein is CASSIGLLAGGTGETQYF. CDR3 coding DNA: TGTGCCAGCAGTATAGGGTTACTAGCGGGGGGTACTGGAGAGACCCAGTACTTC.

Here the CDR3 reads CASVPRTGGNQPQHF. As DNA, the CDR3 is TGTGCCAGCGTTCCCCGTACAGGGGGCAATCAGCCCCAGCATTTT. The gene calls are TRBV28 and TRBJ1-5, with 7 bases that match TRBD1. Germline V lookup: CDR1 MDHEN, CDR2 SYDVKM. This CDR3 has 15 residues. The trim removed 8 bases at V and 2 bases at J, leaving 9 bases unmatched.

The chain joins TRBV4-1 to TRBJ1-1, with D unresolved. Looked up from germline, CDR1 is MGHRA and CDR2 is YSYEKL. The CDR3 runs 16 residues. Trimming removed 4 bases from V and 0 bases from J, with 15 bases in between. The CDR3 sequence: CASSPVPGIMNTEAFF. The CDR3 nucleotides are TGCGCCAGCAGCCCAGTACCGGGGATCATGAACACTGAAGCTTTCTTT.

The V and J genes are TRBV5-8 and TRBJ1-4; tentatively, D is TRBD1 (6 bases). The germline V gene has CDR1 SGHTS and CDR2 YDEGEE. The V and J ends lost 7 bases and 5 bases respectively, with 18 bases between them. CDR3 length: 15 amino acids. CDR3 DNA: TGTGCCAGCTCCTCAGGGGCAGGCTCGAATGAAAAACTGTTTTTT. As protein: CASSSGAGSNEKLFF.

The chain combines TRBV7-2 with TRBJ2-7; D remains unclear. The CDR3 runs to 13 residues. Germline V gene data show CDR1 as SGHTA and CDR2 as FQGNSA. V dropped 5 bases and J dropped 2 bases, with 10 bases sitting between them. CDR3 DNA: TGTGCCAGCAGCCTACTAATAACCTACGAGCAGTACTTC. As protein: CASSLLITYEQYF.

The count of this clone is one. V usage is TRBV11-3 and J usage is TRBJ1-1; D uncertain. The CDR3 is made up of 13 amino acids. Per the germline V gene, CDR1 is SGHNT and CDR2 is YENEEA. The V gene lost 0 bases and the J gene lost 6 bases, with 8 bases spanning the gap. DNA for the CDR3: TGTGCCAGCAGCTTAGATTCCGATGCTGAAGCTTTCTTT. Its translation is CASSLDSDAEAFF. The variable domain in full, completed from reference TRBV11-3 and TRBJ1-1, reads EAGVVQSPRYKIIEKKQPVAFWCNPISGHNTLYWYLQNLGQGPELLIRYENEEAVDDSQLPKDRFSAERLKGVDSTLKIQPAELGDSAVYLCASSLDSDAEAFFGQGTRLTVV.

V and J are TRBV6-5 and TRBJ2-3; D is undetermined. The V end was cut by 5 bases, the J end by 0 bases, with 12 bases between. Germline V gene data show CDR1 as MNHEY and CDR2 as SVGAGI. The CDR3 is 15 residues long. CDR3 in amino acids: CASSPLRGSTDTQYF. The CDR3 DNA is TGTGCCAGCAGTCCACTGCGTGGGAGCACAGATACGCAGTATTTT.

Only a few counts were recorded for this clone. This rearrangement joins TRBV4-3 to TRBJ2-2; D is uncertain. There are 16 residues in the CDR3. The germline CDR1 and CDR2 sequences are LGHNA and YSLEER. V gave up 4 bases and J gave up 0 bases, with 12 bases separating them. The CDR3 spells CASSPAPGSNTGELFF. The DNA for the CDR3 is TGCGCCAGCAGCCCTGCGCCGGGCTCGAACACCGGGGAGCTGTTTTTT.

The chain employs TRBV28 and TRBJ2-7, with D perhaps matching TRBD2 (6 bases). This CDR3 region has 14 residues. Trimming left V 6 bases short and J 0 bases short, with 12 bases between. Germline V CDR1 and CDR2: MDHEN, SYDVKM. CDR3 loop: CASSSRGPSYEQYF. The CDR3, as DNA: TGTGCCAGCAGCTCGCGGGGTCCCTCCTACGAGCAGTACTTC.

The chain uses TRBV9 and TRBJ2-5; 8 bases map to TRBD1. V gave up 3 bases and J gave up 5 bases; unmatched junction bases: 9. Germline CDR1 SGDLS, CDR2 YYNGEE. The CDR3 contains 15 residues. CDR3 DNA: TGTGCCAGCAGCGGACAGACAGGGGTTTGGGAGACCCAGTACTTC. It translates to CASSGQTGVWETQYF. Full variable domain (rest looked up from reference TRBV9 and TRBJ2-5): DSGVTQTPKHLITATGQRVTLRCSPRSGDLSVYWYQQSLDQGLQFLIQYYNGEERAKGNILERFSAQQFPDLHSELNLSSLELGDSALYFCASSGQTGVWETQYFGPGTRLLVL.

This sequence joins TRBV29-1 and TRBJ1-1; unclear D gene. Germline CDR1 reads SQVTM; CDR2 reads ANQGSEA. This CDR3 comprises 15 residues. V was cut by 0 bases and J by 0 bases, with 11 bases left in between. The CDR3 DNA follows: TGCAGCGTTGAAGATCGGCTCAAGATGAACACTGAAGCTTTCTTT. This translates into CSVEDRLKMNTEAFF.

The CDR3 nucleotides are TGTGCCAGCAGCAGATCCGGGACAGGGAACACTGAAGCTTTCTTT. Encoded protein: CASSRSGTGNTEAFF. The V gene is TRBV9, the J gene TRBJ1-1; 8 positions match TRBD1. Germline V gene data show CDR1 as SGDLS and CDR2 as YYNGEE. After removal of 4 bases from V and 1 base from J, the junction contained 6 bases not matched to a gene. CDR3 length: 15 residues.

The chain employs TRBV24-1 and TRBJ1-1; unclear D gene. CDR1 KGHDR and CDR2 SFDVKD come from the germline V gene. The V end lost 2 bases, the J end lost 7 bases, and 10 bases lay between the germline ends. The CDR3 is 13 residues long. The DNA for the CDR3 is TGTGCCACCAGTGATTCCCTTTCACTTGAAGCTTTCTTT. Its protein is CATSDSLSLEAFF.

V gene TRBV15 combines with J gene TRBJ2-1, with 9 bases matching TRBD1. In germline, CDR1 is LNHNV, CDR2 YYDKDF (reference sequence). The ends lost 3 bases at V and 2 bases at J; junction bases unmatched: 5. This CDR3 spans 16 amino acids. The CDR3: CATSSQTGGPYNEQFF. In DNA, the CDR3 is TGTGCCACCAGCAGCCAGACAGGGGGTCCCTACAATGAGCAGTTCTTC.

This clone was seen only once. The chain combines TRBV4-2 with TRBJ1-2, with D tentatively TRBD1 (6 bases). CDR1 is LGHNA, CDR2 YNFKEQ, per germline. Trimming took 0 bases from V and 1 from J, leaving 24 bases between them. There are 20 residues in the CDR3. In nucleotides, the CDR3 is TGTGCCAGCAGCCAAGATCCCCTCGCCAGGGGCCGCACCTTTAACTATGGCTACACCTTC. Translation gives CASSQDPLARGRTFNYGYTF.

About this clone itself: A read error may produce the germline difference seen at one junction end. This chain connects TRBV7-7 to TRBJ2-1; D gene unclear. Germline V CDR1 and CDR2: SSHAT, FNYEAQ (reference sequence). The CDR3 has 14 amino acids. CDR3 sequence (DNA): TGTGCTAGCAGCTTGGACGGATTGCAGGATGAGCAGTTCTTC. Its protein product is CASSLDGLQDEQFF.

This rearrangement joins TRBV28 to TRBJ2-4; weak D call: TRBD1 (5 bases). Looked up from germline, CDR1 is MDHEN and CDR2 is SYDVKM. This CDR3 spans 15 amino acids. Trimming stripped 3 bases from V and 7 bases from J, with 16 bases between. In nucleotides, the CDR3 is TGTGCCAGCAGTTTTTCTGGCAGGGATCTGAACATTCAGTACTTC. This translates into CASSFSGRDLNIQYF. Using reference TRBV28 and TRBJ2-4 for the parts outside the CDR3, the full variable domain is DVKVTQSSRYLVKRTGEKVFLECVQDMDHENMFWYRQDPGLGLRLIYFSYDVKMKEKGDIPEGYSVSREKKERFSLILESASTNQTSMYLCASSFSGRDLNIQYFGAGTRLSVL.

This chain uses TRBV3-1 (or the pseudogene TRBV3-2) with TRBJ2-1; D unclear. CDR3 length equals 12 residues. V was pared by 3 bases and J by 6 bases, with 6 bases between. Germline V CDR1 and CDR2: LGHDT, YNNKEL (reference sequence). The CDR3 nucleotides read TGTGCCAGCAGCCATTCGATCAATGAGCAGTTCTTC. Its translation: CASSHSINEQFF.

The rearrangement links TRBV20-1 to TRBJ2-7; D is uncertain. Looked up from germline, CDR1 is DFQATT and CDR2 is SNEGSKA (reference sequence). The CDR3 loop spans 14 amino acids. Trimming took off 3 bases at V and 3 bases at J, with 15 bases between the two ends. The CDR3 loop is CSASVENRRYEQYF. The CDR3 region has the DNA TGCAGTGCTAGTGTGGAAAATCGGCGCTACGAGCAGTACTTC.

The rearrangement joins TRBV6-2 or TRBV6-3 to TRBJ1-2; 7 bases agree with TRBD1. J gave up 6 bases and V 2 bases, and 9 bases lay outside the gene matches. CDR1 MNHEY and CDR2 SVGEGT come from the germline V gene. The CDR3 is made up of 15 amino acids. In DNA form, the CDR3 reads TGTGCCAGCAGTTACCAGGCAGACAGGGTCGATGGCTACACCTTC. This codes for CASSYQADRVDGYTF.

The CDR3 spells CASMYADRDYEQYF. In nucleotides, the CDR3 is TGTGCCAGCATGTACGCGGACAGGGACTACGAGCAGTACTTC. The V gene is TRBV6-5, the J gene TRBJ2-7; TRBD1 matches 8 bases. With 7 bases clipped from V and 3 bases from J, the junction kept 8 bases outside the gene matches. The CDR3 totals 14 residues. Germline V lookup: CDR1 MNHEY, CDR2 SVGAGI.

The genes are TRBV24-1 and TRBJ1-4; no clear D. Germline lookup yields CDR1 KGHDR and CDR2 SFDVKD. There are 14 residues in the CDR3. Trimming removed 2 bases at V and 8 bases at J, with 11 bases between. The CDR3 loop reads CATSDSGPGEKLFF. CDR3 sequence (DNA): TGTGCCACCAGTGATTCCGGCCCTGGGGAAAAACTGTTTTTT.

The V call is TRBV10-2, the J call TRBJ2-2; D is unresolved. V was pared by 7 bases and J by 5 bases, with 17 bases between. From germline, CDR1 is WSHSY and CDR2 SAAADI. The CDR3 has 15 residues. CDR3 nucleotides: TGCGCCAGCACCAGGCAGCTGTTAGGGACCGGGGAGCTGTTTTTT. This translates into CASTRQLLGTGELFF.

The rearrangement uses TRBV27 and TRBJ2-7; D call uncertain. Trimming removed 6 bases from V and 3 bases from J, with 9 bases in between. The germline gives CDR1 MNHEY, CDR2 SMNVEV (reference sequence). The CDR3 has 12 residues. The CDR3 spells CASRSWDYEQYF. The CDR3 DNA reads TGTGCCAGCAGGAGTTGGGACTACGAGCAGTACTTC.

V usage is TRBV4-3 and J usage is TRBJ2-5; D is perhaps TRBD1 (6 bases). CDR1 and CDR2 (germline): LGHNA, YSLEER. Trimming shortened V by 0 bases and J by 7 bases, and 15 bases separated the two germline ends. The CDR3 totals 15 residues. CDR3 nucleotides: TGCGCCAGCAGCCAAGATTATGTAGTAGGGGGGACCCAGTACTTC. This translates into CASSQDYVVGGTQYF.